This T cell receptor beta chain originates from a study of blood T cell repertoires in COVID-19. Study in general: The cDNA or gDNA used as material had been derived from T cells, B-cell-depleted T cells, or PBMCs.

Germline V CDR1 and CDR2: SGHTA, FQGNSA. The V and J ends lost 8 bases and 7 bases respectively, with 10 bases between them. The CDR3 has 11 amino acids. Individuals drawn from under 30 US areas were about 18 to 89 years old. Cohorts were assigned according to the clinical history that participants reported. How the authors handled the data: Counts of nucleated cells, estimated from reference gene primer amplification, were obtained. Produced via immunoSEQ multiplex PCR; TCRdb's table is partial and in-frame only. V and J calls and clone size come straight from that table; D and trimming were deduced from the DNA. The table includes some 250,000 clones, approximately 91% detected once.

This chain connects TRBV7-2 to TRBJ2-3, with a weak D call TRBD2 (5 bases). Sequenced sample: PBMCs or T cells enriched from blood (not recorded which). The TCR originated in a woman between 40 and 55 years old with acute COVID-19. The CDR3 DNA reads as TGTGCCAGCGGACTGTCAAATACGCAGTATTTT. It specifies CASGLSNTQYF.